Following are 18 T cell receptor beta chains from one sample sequenced in a study of blood T cell repertoires in COVID-19 (TCRdb year 2020). Library preparation employed the immunoSEQ multiplex PCR assay. TCRdb carries this immuneACCESS record with in-frame sequences only. Its versions omit some clonotypes, under half of them owing to an unresolved V gene in the studies checked, with the rest unexplained. Present in this sample are hundreds of thousands of clones, about nine tenths of which were seen just once. The ten biggest clones cover about 4.2% of the sample. The sequenced material came from PBMCs or T cells enriched from blood (not recorded which). Receptors originate from a young man who had recovered from COVID-19.

The chain is built from TRBV7-9 and TRBJ1-2, with unresolved D. Deletions cut 1 base from V and 9 bases from J, with 15 bases between. The CDR3 is 14 residues long. Germline values: CDR1 SEHNR, CDR2 FQNEAQ (reference sequence). CDR3 in amino acids: CASSLVLQQKSYTF. CDR3 DNA: TGTGCCAGCAGCTTAGTATTACAGCAAAAGAGCTACACCTTC.

The chain recombines TRBV3-1 (or the pseudogene TRBV3-2) with TRBJ2-5; maybe TRBD2 (5 bases). CDR3 length equals 15 residues. Per germline, CDR1 LGHDT and CDR2 YNNKEL (reference sequence). V was trimmed by 0 bases and J by 4 bases, leaving 12 bases between them. The CDR3 protein is CASSQDRRLIETQYF. The CDR3 DNA reads as TGTGCCAGCAGCCAAGATCGCCGACTAATAGAGACCCAGTACTTC.

The chain is built from TRBV5-4 and TRBJ2-1; 9 bases fit TRBD1. CDR1 is SGHNT, CDR2 YYREEE, per germline (reference sequence). The CDR3 extends over 15 amino acids. V lost 4 bases and J lost 6; bases outside the gene matches: 8. The CDR3 is CASSLGTGPGNEQFF. The CDR3 DNA reads as TGTGCCAGCAGCCTCGGGACAGGGCCGGGCAATGAGCAGTTCTTC. The full variable domain, with the rest looked up from reference TRBV5-4 and TRBJ2-1, is ETGVTQSPTHLIKTRGQQVTLRCSSQSGHNTVSWYQQALGQGPQFIFQYYREEENGRGNFPPRFSGLQFPNYSSELNVNALELDDSALYLCASSLGTGPGNEQFFGPGTRLTVL.

This clone appeared a few times. The chain uses TRBV4-1 and TRBJ2-2, with TRBD2 matching over 9 bases. Germline CDR1 reads MGHRA; CDR2 reads YSYEKL. With 4 bases clipped from V and 5 bases from J, the junction kept 11 bases outside the gene matches. This CDR3 has 17 residues. The CDR3 coding sequence is TGCGCCAGCAGCCGCGGACTAGCGATCAGTCGAACCGGGGAGCTGTTTTTT. Protein: CASSRGLAISRTGELFF.

V is TRBV15 and J is TRBJ2-1; 11 bases align to TRBD2. V shed 1 base and J 8 bases; nucleotides not matched to a gene: 16. Germline CDR1 LNHNV, CDR2 YYDKDF (reference sequence). This CDR3 spans 19 amino acids. The chain's CDR3 is CATSRVSAAIAGGGDEQFF. The CDR3 DNA reads TGTGCCACCAGCAGAGTTTCCGCTGCGATAGCGGGAGGGGGGGATGAGCAGTTCTTC.

This clone was seen only once. V and J are TRBV6-2 or TRBV6-3 and TRBJ2-7; D remains ambiguous. V lost 2 bases, J lost 0 bases, and 8 bases lay in between. The CDR3 contains 14 residues. Germline values: CDR1 MNHEY, CDR2 SVGEGT. CDR3 coding DNA: TGTGCCAGCAGTTACCCGGGTAACTCCTACGAGCAGTACTTC. Translation gives CASSYPGNSYEQYF.

The V and J genes are TRBV12-3 or TRBV12-4 and TRBJ2-2, with a weak D call TRBD2 (5 bases). CDR3 length: 12 residues. V was pared by 11 bases and J by 6 bases, with 13 bases between. This CDR3 reads CALRRVPGELFF. In DNA form, the CDR3 reads TGTGCCTTAAGGCGGGTACCCGGGGAGCTGTTTTTT.

Remarks on this clone: This CDR3 is also generated by other DNA sequences in the sample. The genes are TRBV5-1 and TRBJ2-2; a weak D match, TRBD1 (5 bases). The V end was cut by 0 bases, the J end by 4 bases, with 10 bases between. The CDR3 is 15 residues long. Per germline, CDR1 SGHRS and CDR2 YFSETQ. The CDR3 DNA sequence: TGCGCCAGCAGCTTGGTCCAGGGCGGCACCGGGGAGCTGTTTTTT. Residues: CASSLVQGGTGELFF.

J is TRBJ1-2 and V is TRBV6-1; D is undetermined. V was pared by 3 bases and J by 8 bases, with 19 bases between. CDR3 length: 15 residues. Germline loops: CDR1 MNHNS, CDR2 SASEGT. Written as DNA, the CDR3 is TGTGCCAGCAGTGACGATGCGGTCCCTGAGGCCGGCTACACCTTC. Its protein product is CASSDDAVPEAGYTF.

CDR3 DNA sequence: TGTGCCAGCAGCTGGGGCAGAAACTATGGCTACACCTTC. Translation gives CASSWGRNYGYTF. The rearrangement uses TRBV5-5 and TRBJ1-2, with a tentative D call TRBD1 (5 bases). The germline V and J ends were trimmed by 3 bases and 2 bases, with 8 bases remaining between them. CDR1 is SGHKS, CDR2 YYEKEE, per germline (reference sequence). This CDR3 comprises 13 residues.

The J gene is TRBJ1-5, the V gene TRBV7-6; D is unclear. The CDR3 is 15 residues long. Germline V CDR1 and CDR2: SGHVS, FNYEAQ. The V and J ends lost 1 base and 4 bases respectively, with 11 bases between them. CDR3 region: CASSLGGTQNQPQHF. DNA of the CDR3: TGTGCCAGCAGCTTAGGAGGAACCCAAAATCAGCCCCAGCATTTT.

The chain uses TRBV20-1 and TRBJ2-5, with a tentative D call TRBD2 (6 bases). The CDR3 contains 10 residues. Germline loops: CDR1 DFQATT, CDR2 SNEGSKA (reference sequence). Here the CDR3 reads CRRGGETQYF. CDR3 DNA: TGCAGGCGTGGGGGGGAGACCCAGTACTTC.

Comments on this clone: Other nucleotide sequences from this sample produce the same CDR3. The rearrangement links TRBV18 to TRBJ2-5; the D is unclear. The ends were cut back, 1 base at V and 5 bases at J, with 8 bases in the middle. The CDR3 loop spans 13 amino acids. Per the germline V gene, CDR1 is KGHSH and CDR2 is LQKENI. CDR3 in amino acids: CASSPRQEETQYF. Written as DNA, the CDR3 is TGTGCCAGCTCACCACGACAAGAGGAGACCCAGTACTTC.

The V and J genes are TRBV28 and TRBJ2-3, with D possibly TRBD1 on 5 matching bases. This CDR3 spans 17 amino acids. Trimming removed 6 bases from V and 3 bases from J, with 22 bases in between. Germline V CDR1 and CDR2: MDHEN, SYDVKM. CDR3 nucleotide sequence: TGTGCCAGCAGAGACTCTAAGGGGTCGCTAAGAACAGATACGCAGTATTTT. Protein sequence: CASRDSKGSLRTDTQYF.

The rearrangement uses TRBV6-6 and TRBJ2-7, with D unresolved. CDR1 is MNHNY and CDR2 is SVGAGI in the germline V gene (reference sequence). This CDR3 has 11 amino acids. Trimming shortened V by 5 bases and J by 4 bases, and 6 bases separated the two germline ends. CDR3: CASSARYEQYF. The CDR3 DNA is TGTGCCAGCAGTGCTAGGTACGAGCAGTACTTC.

V usage is TRBV7-9 and J usage is TRBJ1-3; maybe TRBD1 (6 bases). V lost 3 bases and J 8 bases, leaving 14 bases between the germline ends. The CDR3 covers 14 residues. From germline, CDR1 is SEHNR and CDR2 FQNEAQ (reference sequence). Here the CDR3 reads CASSLGGGLDTIYF. Here the CDR3 DNA reads TGTGCCAGCAGCTTGGGCGGGGGCCTGGACACCATATATTTT.

V is TRBV7-9 and J is TRBJ1-1; 9 bases fit TRBD1. Germline CDR1 SEHNR, CDR2 FQNEAQ (reference sequence). V was clipped by 0 bases and J by 1 base; unmatched bases: 6. CDR3 size: 17 residues. The CDR3 is CASSLAPGQGGNTEAFF. The CDR3 region has the DNA TGTGCCAGCAGCTTAGCCCCGGGACAGGGAGGGAACACTGAAGCTTTCTTT.

The chain joins TRBV15 to TRBJ1-5; D is possibly TRBD1 (6 bases). CDR3 length equals 17 residues. CDR1 is LNHNV, CDR2 YYDKDF, per germline (reference sequence). With 0 bases removed from V and 3 bases from J, the gap between germline ends came to 15 bases. CDR3 residues: CATSRDRGGAINQPQHF. As DNA, the CDR3 is TGTGCCACCAGCAGAGATCGGGGGGGGGCGATCAATCAGCCCCAGCATTTT. The whole variable domain, filled in from reference TRBV15 and TRBJ1-5, reads DAMVIQNPRYQVTQFGKPVTLSCSQTLNHNVMYWYQQKSSQAPKLLFHYYDKDFNNEADTPDNFQSRRPNTSFCFLDIRSPGLGDTAMYLCATSRDRGGAINQPQHFGDGTRLSIL.